This TCR beta chain was captured in a study of CD8 T cells in ankylosing spondylitis. The CDR3 is 14 amino acids. Germline CDR1 DFQATT, CDR2 SNEGSKA (reference sequence). Trimming cost V 3 bases and J 2 bases, with 11 bases left between them. A single record per CDR3 protein comes from TCRdb applying MiXCR to the 5' RACE reads. The table shows roughly 160,000 distinct CDR3 sequences, with 9.8% occurring only once. In its sample, this clonotype was seen a few times. The genes are TRBV20-1 and TRBJ2-1; a weak D match, TRBD2 (6 bases). This clonotype was sampled from a female donor with ankylosing spondylitis or in good health (not recorded which). The sequencing input was blood, either unsorted or a sorted T cell fraction (not recorded which). The CDR3 DNA is TGCAGTGCTAGCGGGAGTGTGACCTACAATGAGCAGTTCTTC. Its translation: CSASGSVTYNEQFF.